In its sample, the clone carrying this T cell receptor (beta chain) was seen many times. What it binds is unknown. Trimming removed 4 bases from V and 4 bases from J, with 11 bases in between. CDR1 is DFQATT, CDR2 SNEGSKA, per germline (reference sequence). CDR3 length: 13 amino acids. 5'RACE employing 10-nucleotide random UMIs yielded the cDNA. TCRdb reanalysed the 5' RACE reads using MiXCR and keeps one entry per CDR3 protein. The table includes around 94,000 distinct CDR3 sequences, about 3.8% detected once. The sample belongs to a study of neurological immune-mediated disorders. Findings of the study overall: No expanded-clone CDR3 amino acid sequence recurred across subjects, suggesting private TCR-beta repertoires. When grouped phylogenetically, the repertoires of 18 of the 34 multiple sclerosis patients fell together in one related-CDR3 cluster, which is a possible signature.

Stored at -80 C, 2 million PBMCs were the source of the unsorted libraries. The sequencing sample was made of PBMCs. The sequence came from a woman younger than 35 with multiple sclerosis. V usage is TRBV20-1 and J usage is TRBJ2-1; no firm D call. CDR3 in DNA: TGCAGTGCTAAATTAACCGAGTACAATGAGCAGTTCTTC. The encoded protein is CSAKLTEYNEQFF.